This TCR beta chain emerged from a study of shared clonotypes between healthy human individuals. Study details: Every donor yielded three CD4 naive, three CD4 memory, two CD8 naive and one CD8 memory plate.

CDR1 is SGHRS, CDR2 YFSETQ, per germline. Deletions cut 4 bases from V and 7 bases from J, with 17 bases between. The CDR3 contains 15 residues. Only Caucasian adults living in Nashville, Tennessee made up the donor group. A remark on this clone: As yet, its antigen is unknown.

Study-level points and caveats: Generation probabilities of non-shared clonotypes were lower (relative to those shared by all four donors).

Profiled with immunoSEQ multiplex PCR; TCRdb holds only in-frame clones, not every one. This sample has roughly 2,500,000 clones, with under 95% found just once. Sequencing used naive CD4+ T cells from PBMCs. Documented subset: CD45RA+ positively selected. The J gene is TRBJ1-4, the V gene TRBV5-1, with D unresolved. This clonotype was sampled from a man between 18 and 29 years old in good health. Some clones in this sample may be carry-over from other donors' samples. CDR3 sequence (DNA): TGCGCCAGCAGCCCACTGGACGGCCCAGGTGAAAAACTGTTTTTT. Translated, it gives CASSPLDGPGEKLFF.